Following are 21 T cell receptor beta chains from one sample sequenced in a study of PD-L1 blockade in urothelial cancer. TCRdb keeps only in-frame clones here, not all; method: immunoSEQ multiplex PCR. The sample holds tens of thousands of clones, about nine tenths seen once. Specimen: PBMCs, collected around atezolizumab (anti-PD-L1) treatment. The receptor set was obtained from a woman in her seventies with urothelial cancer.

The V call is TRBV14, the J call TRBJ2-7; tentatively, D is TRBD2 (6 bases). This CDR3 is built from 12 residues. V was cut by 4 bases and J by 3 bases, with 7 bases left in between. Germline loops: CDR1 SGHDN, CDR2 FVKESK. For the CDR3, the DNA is TGTGCCAGCAGCCGTAGCGGCTACGAGCAGTACTTC. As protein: CASSRSGYEQYF. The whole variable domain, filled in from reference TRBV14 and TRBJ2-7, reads EAGVTQFPSHSVIEKGQTVTLRCDPISGHDNLYWYRRVMGKEIKFLLHFVKESKQDESGMPNNRFLAERTGGTYSTLKVQPAELEDSGVYFCASSRSGYEQYFGPGTRLTVT.

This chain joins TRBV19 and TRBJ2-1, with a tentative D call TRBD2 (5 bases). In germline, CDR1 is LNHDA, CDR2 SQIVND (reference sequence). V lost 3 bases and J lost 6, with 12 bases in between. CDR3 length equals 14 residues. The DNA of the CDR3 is TGTGCCAGTAGTATTCAGTCCGGAGGCAATGAGCAGTTCTTC. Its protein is CASSIQSGGNEQFF.

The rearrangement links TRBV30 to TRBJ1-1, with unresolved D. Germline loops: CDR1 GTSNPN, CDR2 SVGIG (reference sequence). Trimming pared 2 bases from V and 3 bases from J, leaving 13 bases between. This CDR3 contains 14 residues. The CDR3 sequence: CAWSRWMGDTEAFF. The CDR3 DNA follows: TGTGCCTGGAGTCGGTGGATGGGCGACACTGAAGCTTTCTTT.

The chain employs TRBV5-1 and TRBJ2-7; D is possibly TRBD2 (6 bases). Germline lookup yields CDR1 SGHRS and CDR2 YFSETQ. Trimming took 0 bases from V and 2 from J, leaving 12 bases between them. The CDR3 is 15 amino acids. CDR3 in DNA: TGCGCCAGCAGCTTGGCCGTGCGCGGGACCTACGAGCAGTACTTC. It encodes CASSLAVRGTYEQYF.

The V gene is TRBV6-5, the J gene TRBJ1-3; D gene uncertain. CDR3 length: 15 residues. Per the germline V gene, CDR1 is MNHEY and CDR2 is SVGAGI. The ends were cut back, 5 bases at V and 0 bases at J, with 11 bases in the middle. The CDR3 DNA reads TGTGCCAGCAGTCTCCTGTCTTTCTCTGGAAACACCATATATTTT. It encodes CASSLLSFSGNTIYF.

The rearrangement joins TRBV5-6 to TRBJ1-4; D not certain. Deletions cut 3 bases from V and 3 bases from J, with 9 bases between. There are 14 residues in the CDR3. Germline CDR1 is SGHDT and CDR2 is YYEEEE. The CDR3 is CASSYGVPNEKLFF. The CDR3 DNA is TGTGCCAGCAGCTACGGGGTCCCTAATGAAAAACTGTTTTTT.

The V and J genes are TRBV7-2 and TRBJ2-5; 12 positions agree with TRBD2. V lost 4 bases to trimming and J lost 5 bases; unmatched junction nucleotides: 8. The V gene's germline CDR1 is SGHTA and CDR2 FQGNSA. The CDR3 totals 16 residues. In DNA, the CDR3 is TGTGCCAGCAGCTCCCCCACTAGCGGGAGGCTGGAGACCCAGTACTTC. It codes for CASSSPTSGRLETQYF.

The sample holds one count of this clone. The CDR3 loop is CASSGQGASEAFF. The CDR3 DNA reads as TGCGCCAGCAGTGGACAGGGGGCGAGTGAAGCTTTCTTT. This chain connects TRBV10-1 to TRBJ1-1; 10 bases match TRBD1. Germline assignment: CDR1 WNHNN and CDR2 SYGVQD (reference sequence). After removal of 4 bases from V and 7 bases from J, the junction contained 3 bases not matched to a gene. The CDR3 has 13 residues.

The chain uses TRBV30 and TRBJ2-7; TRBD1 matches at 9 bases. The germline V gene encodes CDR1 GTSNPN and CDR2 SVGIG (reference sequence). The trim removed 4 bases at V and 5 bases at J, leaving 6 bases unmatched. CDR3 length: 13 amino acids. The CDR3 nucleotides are TGTGCCTGGACCTCCGGGACAGGGAACGAGCAGTACTTC. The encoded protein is CAWTSGTGNEQYF.

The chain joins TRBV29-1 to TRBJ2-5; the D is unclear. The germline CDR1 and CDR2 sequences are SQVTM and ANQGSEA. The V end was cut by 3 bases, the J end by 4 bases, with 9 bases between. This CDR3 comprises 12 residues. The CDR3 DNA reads TGCAGCGTTGAGTCTAGAGGAGAGACCCAGTACTTC. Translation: CSVESRGETQYF.

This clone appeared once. The CDR3 reads CAISMAGGYDGYTF. DNA for the CDR3: TGTGCCATCAGTATGGCAGGGGGTTATGATGGCTACACCTTC. J is TRBJ1-2 and V is TRBV10-3; 7 bases align to TRBD1. The CDR3 has 14 amino acids. Germline lookup yields CDR1 ENHRY and CDR2 SYGVKD. V shed 5 bases, J shed 6 bases, and the junction held 9 bases outside the gene matches.

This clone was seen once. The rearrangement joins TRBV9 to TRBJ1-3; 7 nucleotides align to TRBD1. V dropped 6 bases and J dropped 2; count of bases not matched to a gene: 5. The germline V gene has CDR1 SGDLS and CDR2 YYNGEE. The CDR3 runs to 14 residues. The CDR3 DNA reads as TGTGCCAGCACTCAGGGGGGACCTGGAAACACCATATATTTT. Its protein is CASTQGGPGNTIYF.

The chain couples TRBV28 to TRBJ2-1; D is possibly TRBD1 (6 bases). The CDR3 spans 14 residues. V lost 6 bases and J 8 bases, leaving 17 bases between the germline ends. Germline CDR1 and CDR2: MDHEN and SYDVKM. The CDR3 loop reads CASRLEASGDEQFF. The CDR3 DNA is TGTGCCAGCAGACTAGAGGCCTCAGGGGATGAGCAGTTCTTC.

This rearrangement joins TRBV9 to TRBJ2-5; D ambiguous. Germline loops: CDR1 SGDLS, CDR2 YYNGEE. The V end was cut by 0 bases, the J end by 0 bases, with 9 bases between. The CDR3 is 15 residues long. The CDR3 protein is CASSVASGNQETQYF. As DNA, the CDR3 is TGTGCCAGCAGCGTAGCAAGTGGCAACCAAGAGACCCAGTACTTC.

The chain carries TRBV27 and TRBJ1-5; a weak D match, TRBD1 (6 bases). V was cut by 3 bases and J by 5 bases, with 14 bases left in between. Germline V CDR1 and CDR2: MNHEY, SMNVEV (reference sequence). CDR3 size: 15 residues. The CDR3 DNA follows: TGTGCCAGCAGTTTCTTAGGGGGGGGTTATCAGCCCCAGCATTTT. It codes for CASSFLGGGYQPQHF.

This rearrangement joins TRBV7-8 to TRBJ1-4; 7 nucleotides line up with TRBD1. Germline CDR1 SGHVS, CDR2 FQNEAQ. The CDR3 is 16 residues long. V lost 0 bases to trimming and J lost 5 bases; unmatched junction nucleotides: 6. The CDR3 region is CASSLAPGQRNEKLFF. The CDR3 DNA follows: TGTGCCAGCAGCTTAGCCCCGGGACAGCGGAATGAAAAACTGTTTTTT. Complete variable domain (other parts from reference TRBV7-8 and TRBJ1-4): GAGVSQSPRYKVAKRGQDVALRCDPISGHVSLFWYQQALGQGPEFLTYFQNEAQLDKSGLPSDRFFAERPEGSVSTLKIQRTQQEDSAVYLCASSLAPGQRNEKLFFGSGTQLSVL.

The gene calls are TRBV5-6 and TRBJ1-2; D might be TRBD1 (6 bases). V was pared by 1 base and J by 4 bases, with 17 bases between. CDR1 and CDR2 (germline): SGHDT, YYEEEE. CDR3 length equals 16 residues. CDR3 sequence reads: CASSLLPGETSYGYTF. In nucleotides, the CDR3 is TGTGCCAGCAGCTTGTTGCCAGGGGAAACCAGCTATGGCTACACCTTC.

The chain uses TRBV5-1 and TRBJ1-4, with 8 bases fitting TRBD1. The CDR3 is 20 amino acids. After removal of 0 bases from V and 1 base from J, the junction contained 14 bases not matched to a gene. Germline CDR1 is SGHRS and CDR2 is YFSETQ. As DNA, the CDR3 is TGCGCCAGCAGCTTGGTGTCCCGGACAGGGAGGTCGGGAACTAATGAAAAACTGTTTTTT. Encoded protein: CASSLVSRTGRSGTNEKLFF.

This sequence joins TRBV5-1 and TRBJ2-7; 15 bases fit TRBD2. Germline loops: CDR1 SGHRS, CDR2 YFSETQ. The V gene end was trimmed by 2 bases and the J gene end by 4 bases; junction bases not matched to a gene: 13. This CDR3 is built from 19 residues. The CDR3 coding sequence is TGCGCCAGCAGCTTCGGGACTAGCGGGGGGTCCCCCCTCGCATACGAGCAGTACTTC. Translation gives CASSFGTSGGSPLAYEQYF.

The CDR3 coding sequence is TGTGCCAGCACTCTAAGACTAGCGGGAGGCTACGAGCAGTACTTC. Its protein is CASTLRLAGGYEQYF. The genes are TRBV27 and TRBJ2-7, with 13 positions matching TRBD2. The CDR3 consists of 15 residues. V lost 7 bases and J lost 3; bases outside the gene matches: 6. The germline V gene has CDR1 MNHEY and CDR2 SMNVEV (reference sequence).

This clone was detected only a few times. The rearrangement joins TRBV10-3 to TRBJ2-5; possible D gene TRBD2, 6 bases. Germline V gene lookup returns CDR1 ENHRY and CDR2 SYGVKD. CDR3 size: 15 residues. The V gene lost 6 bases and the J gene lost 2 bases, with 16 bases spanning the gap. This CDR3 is CAISAPLAGQETQYF. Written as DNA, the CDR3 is TGTGCCATCAGCGCCCCCCTGGCGGGACAAGAGACCCAGTACTTC.